This T cell receptor beta chain was sequenced for a study of blood T cell repertoires in COVID-19. Unmatched junction bases numbered 7, after V lost 2 bases and J lost 7 bases. The CDR3 is made up of 15 amino acids. CDR1 and CDR2 (germline): MNHNS, SASEGT. TCRdb's table, derived via immunoSEQ multiplex PCR, lists solely in-frame clones and lacks some. The profile shows under 150,000 clones, 75% to 90% of them singletons. The sequenced sample consisted of PBMCs or T cells enriched from blood (not recorded which). This sequence was found in a woman aged 50 to 65 who had recovered from COVID-19. V is TRBV6-1 and J is TRBJ2-7; TRBD2 agrees at 11 bases. Here the CDR3 reads CASSEIGASGREQYF. The CDR3 DNA follows: TGTGCCAGCAGTGAAATCGGGGCTAGCGGGAGGGAGCAGTACTTC.